This entry lists 21 T cell receptor beta chains sequenced from one sample in a study of blood T cell repertoires in COVID-19 (dated by TCRdb to the early 2020s). The library was prepared using the immunoSEQ multiplex PCR assay. This is the immuneACCESS table as TCRdb keeps it, with only in-frame sequences that have V and J called. A part of the clones is gone; compared with another copy, unresolved V genes explain less than half, and the rest is unexplained. This sample has some 180,000 clones in its table, and around 88% of those were observed once. The biggest ten clones account for approximately 18% of the sample. The sample comprised peripheral blood. These receptors all come from a woman in her 70s who had recovered from COVID-19.

This clone was seen more than once but under ten times. The gene calls are TRBV18 and TRBJ2-7; 7 bases are a match to TRBD1. From germline, CDR1 is KGHSH and CDR2 LQKENI. Trimming removed 2 bases from V and 2 bases from J; junction bases left unmatched: 3. The CDR3 sequence is 14 residues long. The CDR3 spells CASSPDRAAYEQYF. Here the CDR3 DNA reads TGTGCCAGCTCACCAGACAGGGCTGCCTACGAGCAGTACTTC.

The sample holds a few counts of this clone. The rearrangement joins TRBV24-1 to TRBJ2-1; 7 bases are shared with TRBD2. CDR3 size: 18 residues. V shed 2 bases, J shed 3 bases, and the junction held 12 bases outside the gene matches. CDR1 is KGHDR, CDR2 SFDVKD, per germline. The CDR3 here is CATSDWGGGERDYNEQFF. CDR3 bases: TGTGCCACCAGTGATTGGGGTGGGGGGGAGCGAGACTACAATGAGCAGTTCTTC.

The rearrangement links TRBV10-3 to TRBJ2-7; 8 bases align to TRBD1. V gave up 4 bases and J gave up 0 bases; unmatched junction bases: 11. This CDR3 is built from 17 residues. Germline values: CDR1 ENHRY, CDR2 SYGVKD. The CDR3 sequence is CAISGGRGRVDSYEQYF. CDR3 sequence (DNA): TGTGCCATCAGTGGCGGCAGGGGGCGCGTCGACTCCTACGAGCAGTACTTC.

The V and J genes are TRBV18 and TRBJ1-2; D is perhaps TRBD1 (5 bases). This CDR3 is 15 amino acids long. Per the germline V gene, CDR1 is KGHSH and CDR2 is LQKENI. V was shortened by 1 base and J by 7 bases, with 16 bases between the two germline ends. The CDR3 protein is CASSPLSPGASGYTF. The CDR3 DNA reads TGTGCCAGCTCACCACTCTCACCTGGGGCGAGTGGCTACACCTTC.

The sample holds one count of this clone. The chain employs TRBV7-8 and TRBJ1-5, with a possible D match to TRBD1 (6 bases). Germline CDR1 and CDR2: SGHVS and FQNEAQ. V was shortened by 6 bases and J by 4 bases, with 19 bases between the two germline ends. The CDR3 runs to 16 residues. CDR3 nucleotides: TGTGCCAGCAGTCGTTCGGGGGCGGGAGCGAATCAGCCCCAGCATTTT. It yields the protein CASSRSGAGANQPQHF.

This clone was found a few times. The chain joins TRBV28 to TRBJ1-1, with a tentative D call TRBD1 (5 bases). The CDR3 runs to 12 residues. V was clipped by 3 bases and J by 4 bases, with 6 bases between them. From germline, CDR1 is MDHEN and CDR2 SYDVKM. The CDR3 spells CASSFQGTEAFF. DNA of the CDR3: TGTGCCAGCAGTTTCCAGGGCACTGAAGCTTTCTTT.

The V and J genes are TRBV5-8 and TRBJ1-5, with D uncertain. CDR3 length: 12 amino acids. From germline, CDR1 is SGHTS and CDR2 YDEGEE. V dropped 4 bases and J dropped 9 bases, with 11 bases sitting between them. The CDR3 DNA reads TGTGCCAGCAGCCCCTGGCGGGGGCCCCAGCATTTT. As protein: CASSPWRGPQHF.

The chain links TRBV6-2 or TRBV6-3 to TRBJ2-7; D ambiguous. The V gene lost 2 bases and the J gene lost 3 bases, with 14 bases spanning the gap. The CDR3 extends over 15 amino acids. The germline V gene has CDR1 MNHEY and CDR2 SVGEGT. The CDR3 reads CASSYLVTADYEQYF. CDR3 DNA sequence: TGTGCCAGCAGTTACCTCGTAACGGCGGACTACGAGCAGTACTTC.

About this clone itself: Other DNA sequences in this specimen translate into the identical CDR3. The chain is built from TRBV2 and TRBJ1-1; D might be TRBD1 (5 bases). Looked up from germline, CDR1 is SNHLY and CDR2 is FYNNEI. V was clipped by 1 base and J by 10 bases, with 7 bases between them. CDR3 length: 11 residues. The CDR3 nucleotides read TGTGCCAGCAGTGAAGGGGGGGGAGCTTTCTTT. Its translation: CASSEGGGAFF. Full variable domain (remainder filled in from reference TRBV2 and TRBJ1-1): EPEVTQTPSHQVTQMGQEVILRCVPISNHLYFYWYRQILGQKVEFLVSFYNNEISEKSEIFDDQFSVERPDGSNFTLKIRSTKLEDSAMYFCASSEGGGAFFGQGTRLTVV.

The chain recombines TRBV15 with TRBJ1-2; D gene uncertain. The germline V and J ends were trimmed by 0 bases and 4 bases, with 21 bases remaining between them. Germline-derived CDR1 and CDR2 are LNHNV and YYDKDF (reference sequence). There are 18 residues in the CDR3. This CDR3 is CATSRDPAGRTTTYGYTF. The CDR3 nucleotides are TGTGCCACCAGCAGAGATCCGGCAGGCCGAACGACTACCTATGGCTACACCTTC. Using reference TRBV15 and TRBJ1-2 for the parts outside the CDR3, the full variable domain is DAMVIQNPRYQVTQFGKPVTLSCSQTLNHNVMYWYQQKSSQAPKLLFHYYDKDFNNEADTPDNFQSRRPNTSFCFLDIRSPGLGDTAMYLCATSRDPAGRTTTYGYTFGSGTRLTVV.

This clone was recorded only once. The rearrangement joins TRBV19 to TRBJ2-1, with D unresolved. The CDR3 has 12 amino acids. The V and J ends lost 6 bases and 4 bases respectively, with 7 bases between them. CDR1 LNHDA and CDR2 SQIVND come from the germline V gene (reference sequence). The CDR3: CASRSRYNEQFF. The CDR3 bases are TGTGCCAGTAGGTCCAGGTACAATGAGCAGTTCTTC.

This sequence joins TRBV5-1 and TRBJ1-5, with a weak D call TRBD1 (6 bases). Trimming stripped 0 bases from V and 4 bases from J, with 8 bases between. CDR1 and CDR2 from the germline V gene are SGHRS and YFSETQ. The CDR3 sequence is 14 residues long. CDR3 loop: CASSLGGGNQPQHF. The CDR3 DNA is TGCGCCAGCAGCTTGGGAGGGGGTAATCAGCCCCAGCATTTT.

CDR3 sequence (DNA): TGTGCCAGCAGCCCCCGGGAAGCGGGAGGGCCTGGGGGAAACATTCAGTACTTC. This encodes CASSPREAGGPGGNIQYF. The chain combines TRBV7-8 with TRBJ2-4, with 10 positions matching TRBD2. Germline trimming cut 5 bases from V and 6 bases from J; bases unmatched to any gene: 16. The CDR3 contains 18 residues. Per germline, CDR1 SGHVS and CDR2 FQNEAQ.

The chain has TRBV5-1 and TRBJ1-4; TRBD1 aligns across 7 bases. J lost 7 bases, V lost 4 bases, and 10 bases had no gene match. Germline CDR1 is SGHRS and CDR2 is YFSETQ. The CDR3 runs to 15 residues. The CDR3 nucleotides read TGCGCCAGCAGCCTTACAGGGGAAGGGGCTGAAAAACTGTTTTTT. Its protein product is CASSLTGEGAEKLFF.

J is TRBJ2-7 and V is TRBV28; D gene unclear. Germline V gene sequence: CDR1 MDHEN, CDR2 SYDVKM. The germline V and J ends were trimmed by 10 bases and 3 bases, with 16 bases remaining between them. The CDR3 spans 13 residues. Here the CDR3 reads CAIRGHLNYEQYF. Written as DNA, the CDR3 is TGTGCCATCCGTGGGCATTTGAACTACGAGCAGTACTTC.

The chain couples TRBV7-3 to TRBJ2-2; TRBD1 aligns across 7 bases. CDR1 SGHTA and CDR2 FQGTGA come from the germline V gene. Trimming at V came to 5 bases and at J to 2 bases, leaving 8 bases not matched to a gene. The CDR3 contains 16 residues. In DNA form, the CDR3 reads TGTGCCAGCAGCCTCCCCGGGACAGCTAACACCGGGGAGCTGTTTTTT. Translation: CASSLPGTANTGELFF.

The chain uses TRBV5-6 and TRBJ1-2; D possibly corresponds to TRBD1 (6 bases). Looked up from germline, CDR1 is SGHDT and CDR2 is YYEEEE. The CDR3 contains 13 residues. V was shortened by 1 base and J by 7 bases, with 11 bases between the two germline ends. CDR3 region: CASSLYRVGGYTF. DNA for the CDR3: TGTGCCAGCAGCTTGTACAGGGTGGGTGGCTACACCTTC.

The V gene is TRBV11-2, the J gene TRBJ1-3; no firm D call. This CDR3 is built from 14 residues. Germline V gene sequence: CDR1 SGHAT, CDR2 FQNNGV. Trimming removed 5 bases from V and 0 bases from J, with 8 bases in between. CDR3 loop: CASSPTRSGNTIYF. The CDR3 bases are TGTGCCAGCAGCCCCACGCGCTCTGGAAACACCATATATTTT.

The chain uses TRBV10-3 and TRBJ2-5; TRBD2 matches at 10 bases. In germline, CDR1 is ENHRY, CDR2 SYGVKD. The junction had 7 bases not matched to a gene; V was cut back by 10 bases and J by 5 bases. The CDR3 length is 13 residues. CDR3 nucleotide sequence: TGTGCCACCCTAGCGGGAGAGGGTGAGACCCAGTACTTC. This codes for CATLAGEGETQYF.

The V and J genes are TRBV4-1 and TRBJ1-4; D is perhaps TRBD1 (5 bases). The germline V gene has CDR1 MGHRA and CDR2 YSYEKL. This CDR3 comprises 15 residues. The germline V and J ends were trimmed by 2 bases and 3 bases, with 10 bases remaining between them. The CDR3 nucleotides are TGCGCCAGCAGCCAACCAGGGCTTGCTAATGAAAAACTGTTTTTT. Encoded protein: CASSQPGLANEKLFF.

The chain carries TRBV7-3 and TRBJ1-6, with 8 bases that match TRBD1. The V and J ends lost 1 base and 7 bases, in that order; junction bases with no gene match: 3. CDR1 and CDR2 (germline): SGHTA, FQGTGA. The CDR3 is made up of 15 amino acids. The CDR3 nucleotides are TGTGCCAGCAGCTTAAACAGGGGGGGCAATTCACCCCTCCACTTT. It yields the protein CASSLNRGGNSPLHF.